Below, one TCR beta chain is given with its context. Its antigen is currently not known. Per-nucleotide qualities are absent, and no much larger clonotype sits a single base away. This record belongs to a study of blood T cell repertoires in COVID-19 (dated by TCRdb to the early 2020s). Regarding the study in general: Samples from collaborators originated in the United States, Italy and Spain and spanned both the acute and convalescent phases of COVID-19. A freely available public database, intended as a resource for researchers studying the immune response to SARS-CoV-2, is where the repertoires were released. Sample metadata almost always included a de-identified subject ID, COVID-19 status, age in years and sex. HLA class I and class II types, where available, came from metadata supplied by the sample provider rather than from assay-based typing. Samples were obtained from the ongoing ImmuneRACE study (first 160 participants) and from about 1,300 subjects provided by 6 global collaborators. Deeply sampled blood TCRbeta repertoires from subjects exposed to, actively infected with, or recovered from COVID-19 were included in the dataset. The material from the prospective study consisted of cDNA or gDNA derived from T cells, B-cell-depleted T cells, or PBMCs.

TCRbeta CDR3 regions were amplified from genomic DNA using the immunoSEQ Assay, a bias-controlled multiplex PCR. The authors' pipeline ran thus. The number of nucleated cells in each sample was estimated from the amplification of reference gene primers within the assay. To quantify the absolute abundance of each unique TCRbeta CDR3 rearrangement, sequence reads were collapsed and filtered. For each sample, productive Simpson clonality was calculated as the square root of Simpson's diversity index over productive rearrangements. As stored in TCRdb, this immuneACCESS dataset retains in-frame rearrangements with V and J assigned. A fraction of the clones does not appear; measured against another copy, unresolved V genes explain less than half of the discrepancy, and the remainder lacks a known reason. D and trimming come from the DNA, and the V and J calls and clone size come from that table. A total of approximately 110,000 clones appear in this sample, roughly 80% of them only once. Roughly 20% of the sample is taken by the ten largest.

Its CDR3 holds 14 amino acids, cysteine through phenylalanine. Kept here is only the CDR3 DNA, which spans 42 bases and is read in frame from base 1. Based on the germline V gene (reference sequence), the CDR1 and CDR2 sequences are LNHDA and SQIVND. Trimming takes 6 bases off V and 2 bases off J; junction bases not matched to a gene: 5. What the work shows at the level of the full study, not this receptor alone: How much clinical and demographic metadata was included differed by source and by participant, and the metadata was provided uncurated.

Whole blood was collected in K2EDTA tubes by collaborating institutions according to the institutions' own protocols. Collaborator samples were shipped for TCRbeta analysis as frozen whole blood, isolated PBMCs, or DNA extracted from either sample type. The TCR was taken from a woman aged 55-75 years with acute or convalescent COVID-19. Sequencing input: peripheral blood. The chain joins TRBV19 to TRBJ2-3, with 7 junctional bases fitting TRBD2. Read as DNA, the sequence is TGTGCCAGTAGCCGGGACTACCTCACAGATACGCAGTATTTT. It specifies CASSRDYLTDTQYF.